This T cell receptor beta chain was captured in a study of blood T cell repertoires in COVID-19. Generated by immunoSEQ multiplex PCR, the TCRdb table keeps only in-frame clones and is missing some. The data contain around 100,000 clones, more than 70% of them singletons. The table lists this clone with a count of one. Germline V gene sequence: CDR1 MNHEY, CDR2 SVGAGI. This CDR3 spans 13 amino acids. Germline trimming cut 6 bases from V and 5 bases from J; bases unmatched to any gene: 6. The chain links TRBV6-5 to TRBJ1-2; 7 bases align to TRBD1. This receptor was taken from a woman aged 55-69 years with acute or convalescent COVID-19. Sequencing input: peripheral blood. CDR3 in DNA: TGTGCCAGCAGGATCGGGACAGCTTATGGCTACACCTTC. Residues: CASRIGTAYGYTF.